This TCR beta chain was found in a study of T-cell memory formation after mild COVID-19. Whole-study findings and limits: Some responding clones appeared in pre-infection memory, suggesting cross-reactive memory joined. Researchers report contracting CD4+ clones mostly in CM and EM, with CD8+ clones in EMRA.

Comment on this clonotype: Its antigen is unknown.

TCRdb recomputed calls from the 5' RACE reads with MiXCR, one row per CDR3 protein. The table shows tens of thousands of distinct CDR3 sequences, with roughly a sixth occurring only once. The length of the CDR3 is 17 residues. The V and J ends lost 2 bases and 1 base respectively, with 17 bases between them. CDR1 and CDR2 from the germline V gene are LGHNA and YSLEER. The J gene is TRBJ1-2, the V gene TRBV4-3; a possible D gene is TRBD1 (6 bases). The sequence was collected from an adult woman who had mild COVID-19 (a few samples of this study predate the infection). Cell type and time point are not known. The sample taken for sequencing was PBMCs or a T cell subset sorted from them (not recorded which). This CDR3 reads CASSQSRSGARNYGYTF. CDR3 DNA sequence: TGCGCCAGCAGCCAAAGTAGGTCGGGGGCACGTAACTATGGCTACACCTTC.